The entry below gives a single T cell receptor (beta chain) sequence along with its context. Its antigen is not known. For the second PCR, which ran for 7 to 11 cycles, a sample-barcoded 5' primer and a J-beta primer mix were used. TCRdb analysed the 5' RACE reads with MiXCR anew, one entry per CDR3 protein. The data show 1.8 million or so distinct CDR3 sequences, approximately 39% seen once. This sample was taken from a study of blood T cells in healthy people across ages. General study results and limits: Those diversity estimates obtained from one million T cells were thought to be underestimates. The study found TCR beta diversity correlated strongly with naive T cell percentage. CMV status of donors was unknown, possibly confounding expanded clonotype changes.

V gave up 1 base and J gave up 8 bases, with 11 bases separating them. The CDR3 extends over 12 amino acids. The V gene's germline CDR1 is GTSNPN and CDR2 SVGIG (reference sequence). The TCR was taken from a human donor in good health. The chain has TRBV30 and TRBJ1-2, with a possible D match to TRBD1 (5 bases). The specimen sequenced was blood. CDR3 bases: TGTGCCTGGAGTGCAGGGTTTCAGGGCTACACCTTC. It yields the protein CAWSAGFQGYTF.